This entry features one T cell receptor beta chain sequence. Its target is unknown. The junction had 7 bases not matched to a gene; V was cut back by 4 bases and J by 1 base. This CDR3 is 17 amino acids long. Germline assignment: CDR1 SGHRS and CDR2 YFSETQ. This entry belongs to a study of cytomegalovirus exposure and HLA in healthy donors. Study conclusions and caveats: HLA-A and HLA-B allele assignments for most subjects were reportedly predicted accurately using TCR beta sequences. When a later analysis compared HLA-associated TCR beta chains with equally common others, the HLA-associated chains turned out to be more clonally expanded and to have lower generation probabilities.

PCR involved 60 Vbeta and 13 Jbeta primers. Profiling relied on immunoSEQ multiplex PCR, and the TCRdb table lists in-frame clones only, not all of them. The repertoire holds around 200,000 clones, with around 86% as singletons. This receptor was taken from a woman aged 45-65 years in good health and CMV-seropositive. The sequenced material came from PBMCs. The genes are TRBV5-1 and TRBJ2-1; 11 bases agree with TRBD2. The CDR3 DNA reads as TGCGCCAGCAGCCCCTTAGCGGGGGGGCTATCCTACAATGAGCAGTTCTTC. Its protein product is CASSPLAGGLSYNEQFF.